This TCR beta chain was identified in a study of T cell repertoires in cytomegalovirus infection. A single record per CDR3 protein comes from TCRdb applying MiXCR to the reads. The table records about 190,000 distinct CDR3 sequences, roughly 30% of them present only once. A few counts support this clonotype. The CDR3 is made up of 15 amino acids. V lost 4 bases, J lost 2 bases, and 4 bases stayed unmatched. The germline V gene has CDR1 SNHLY and CDR2 FYNNEI. The genes are TRBV2 and TRBJ2-2; 7 bases are shared with TRBD1. This sequence originates from a human donor in good health (CMV status not recorded). Some clones in this sample may be carry-over from other donors' samples. Sequenced sample: PBMCs. The CDR3 reads CASSGTGDNTGELFF. CDR3 DNA: TGTGCCAGCAGTGGGACAGGAGACAACACCGGGGAGCTGTTTTTT. The variable domain in full, with the rest retrieved from reference TRBV2 and TRBJ2-2, is EPEVTQTPSHQVTQMGQEVILRCVPISNHLYFYWYRQILGQKVEFLVSFYNNEISEKSEIFDDQFSVERPDGSNFTLKIRSTKLEDSAMYFCASSGTGDNTGELFFGEGSRLTVL.